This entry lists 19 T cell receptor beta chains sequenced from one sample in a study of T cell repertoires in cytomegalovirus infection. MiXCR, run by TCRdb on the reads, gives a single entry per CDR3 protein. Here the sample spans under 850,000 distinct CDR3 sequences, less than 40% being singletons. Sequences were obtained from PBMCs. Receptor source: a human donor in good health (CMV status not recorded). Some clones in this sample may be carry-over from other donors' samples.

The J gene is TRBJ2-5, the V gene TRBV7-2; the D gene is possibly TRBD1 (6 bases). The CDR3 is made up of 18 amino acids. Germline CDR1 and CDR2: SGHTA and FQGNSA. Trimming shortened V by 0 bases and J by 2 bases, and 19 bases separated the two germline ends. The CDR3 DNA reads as TGTGCCAGCAGCTTAGCTGAGACAGGAGTGTTCATACAAGAGACCCAGTACTTC. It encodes CASSLAETGVFIQETQYF.

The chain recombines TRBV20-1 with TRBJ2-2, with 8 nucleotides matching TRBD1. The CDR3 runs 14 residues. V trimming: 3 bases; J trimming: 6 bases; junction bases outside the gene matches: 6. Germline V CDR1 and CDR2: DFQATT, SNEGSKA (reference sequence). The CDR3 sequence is CSASWTGKPGELFF. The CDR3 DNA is TGCAGTGCTAGTTGGACAGGGAAACCCGGGGAGCTGTTTTTT.

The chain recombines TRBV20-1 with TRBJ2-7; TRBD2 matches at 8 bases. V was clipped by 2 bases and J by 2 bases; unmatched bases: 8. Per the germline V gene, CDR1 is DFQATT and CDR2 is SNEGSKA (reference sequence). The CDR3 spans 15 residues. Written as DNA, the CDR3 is TGCAGTGCTAGACGGCTAGCGGGCCTTACCTACGAGCAGTACTTC. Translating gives CSARRLAGLTYEQYF.

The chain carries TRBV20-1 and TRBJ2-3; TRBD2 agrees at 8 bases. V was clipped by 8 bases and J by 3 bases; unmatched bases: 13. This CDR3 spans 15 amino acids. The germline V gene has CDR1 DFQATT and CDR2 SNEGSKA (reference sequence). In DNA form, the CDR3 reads TGCAGTCCGCGGGGGGCCTTTTTAAAGACAGATACGCAGTATTTT. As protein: CSPRGAFLKTDTQYF.

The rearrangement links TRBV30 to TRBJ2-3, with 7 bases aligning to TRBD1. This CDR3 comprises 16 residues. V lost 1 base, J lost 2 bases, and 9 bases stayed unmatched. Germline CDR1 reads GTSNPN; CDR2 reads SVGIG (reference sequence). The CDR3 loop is CAWSETDRISTDTQYF. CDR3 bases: TGTGCCTGGAGTGAAACGGACAGGATTTCCACAGATACGCAGTATTTT.

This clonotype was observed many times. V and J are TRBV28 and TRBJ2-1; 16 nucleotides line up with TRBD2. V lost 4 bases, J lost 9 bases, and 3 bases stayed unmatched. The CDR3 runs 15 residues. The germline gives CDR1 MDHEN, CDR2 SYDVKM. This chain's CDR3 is CASSYGTSGRGEQFF. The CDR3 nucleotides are TGTGCCAGCAGTTATGGGACTAGCGGGAGGGGTGAGCAGTTCTTC. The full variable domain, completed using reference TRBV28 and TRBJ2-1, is DVKVTQSSRYLVKRTGEKVFLECVQDMDHENMFWYRQDPGLGLRLIYFSYDVKMKEKGDIPEGYSVSREKKERFSLILESASTNQTSMYLCASSYGTSGRGEQFFGPGTRLTVL.

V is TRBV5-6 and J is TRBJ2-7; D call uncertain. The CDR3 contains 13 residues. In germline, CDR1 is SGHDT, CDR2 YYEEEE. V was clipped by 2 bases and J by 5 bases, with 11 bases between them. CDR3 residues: CASSFRPLNEQYF. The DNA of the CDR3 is TGTGCCAGCAGCTTCAGACCGCTAAACGAGCAGTACTTC.

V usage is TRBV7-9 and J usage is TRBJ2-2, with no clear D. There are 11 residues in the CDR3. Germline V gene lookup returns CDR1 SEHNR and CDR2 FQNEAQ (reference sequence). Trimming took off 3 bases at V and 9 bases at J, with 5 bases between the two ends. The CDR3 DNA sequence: TGTGCCAGCAGCTTTTTAAGGGAGCTGTTTTTT. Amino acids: CASSFLRELFF.

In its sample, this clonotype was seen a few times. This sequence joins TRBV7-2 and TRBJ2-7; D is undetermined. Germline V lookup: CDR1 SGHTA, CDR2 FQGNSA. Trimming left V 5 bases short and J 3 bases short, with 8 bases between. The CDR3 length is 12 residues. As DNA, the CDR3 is TGTGCCAGCAGCCACAACAACTACGAGCAGTACTTC. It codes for CASSHNNYEQYF.

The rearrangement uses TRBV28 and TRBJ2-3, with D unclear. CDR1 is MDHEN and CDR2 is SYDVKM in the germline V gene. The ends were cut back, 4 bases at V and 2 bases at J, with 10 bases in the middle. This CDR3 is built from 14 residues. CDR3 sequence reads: CASSSRPVTDTQYF. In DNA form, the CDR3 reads TGTGCCAGCAGTTCTCGGCCAGTCACAGATACGCAGTATTTT.

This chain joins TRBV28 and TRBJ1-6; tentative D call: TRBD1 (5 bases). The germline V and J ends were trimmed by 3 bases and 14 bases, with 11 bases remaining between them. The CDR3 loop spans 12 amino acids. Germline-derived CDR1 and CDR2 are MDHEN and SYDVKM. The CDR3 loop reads CASSLRRGALHF. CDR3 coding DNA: TGTGCCAGCAGTTTGAGGCGGGGGGCCCTCCACTTT.

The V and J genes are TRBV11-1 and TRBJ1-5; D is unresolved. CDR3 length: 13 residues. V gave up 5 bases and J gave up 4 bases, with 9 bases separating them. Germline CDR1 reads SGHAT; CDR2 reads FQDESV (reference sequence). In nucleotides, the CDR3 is TGTGCCAGCAGCATTTCTACGAATCAGCCCCAGCATTTT. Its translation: CASSISTNQPQHF.

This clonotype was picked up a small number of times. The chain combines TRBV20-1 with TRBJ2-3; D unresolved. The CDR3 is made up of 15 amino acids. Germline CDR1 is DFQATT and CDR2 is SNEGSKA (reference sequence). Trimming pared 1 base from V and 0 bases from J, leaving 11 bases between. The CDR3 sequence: CSARGLTASTDTQYF. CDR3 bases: TGCAGTGCTAGAGGCCTGACCGCTAGCACAGATACGCAGTATTTT.

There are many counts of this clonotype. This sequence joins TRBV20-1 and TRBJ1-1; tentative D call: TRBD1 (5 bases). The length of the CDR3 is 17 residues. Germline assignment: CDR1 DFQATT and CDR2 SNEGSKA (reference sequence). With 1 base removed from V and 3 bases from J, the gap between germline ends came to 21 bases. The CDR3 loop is CSARADPRSGWDTEAFF. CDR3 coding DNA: TGCAGTGCTAGAGCCGACCCCAGGTCAGGGTGGGACACTGAAGCTTTCTTT.

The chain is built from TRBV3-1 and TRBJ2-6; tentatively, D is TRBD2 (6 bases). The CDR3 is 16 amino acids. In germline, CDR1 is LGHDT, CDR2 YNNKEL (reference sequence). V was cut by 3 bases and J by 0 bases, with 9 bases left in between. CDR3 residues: CASSQRGGSGANVLTF. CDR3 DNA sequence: TGTGCCAGCAGCCAGCGGGGAGGCTCTGGGGCCAACGTCCTGACTTTC. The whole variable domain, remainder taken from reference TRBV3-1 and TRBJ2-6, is DTAVSQTPKYLVTQMGNDKSIKCEQNLGHDTMYWYKQDSKKFLKIMFSYNNKELIINETVPNRFSPKSPDKAHLNLHINSLELGDSAVYFCASSQRGGSGANVLTFGAGSRLTVL.

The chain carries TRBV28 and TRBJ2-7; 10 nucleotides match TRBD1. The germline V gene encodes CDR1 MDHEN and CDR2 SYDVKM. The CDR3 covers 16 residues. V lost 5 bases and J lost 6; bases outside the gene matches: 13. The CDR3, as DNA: TGTGCCAGCAGTACGTGGACAGGGGGAACTCTCGGCGAGCAGTACTTC. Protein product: CASSTWTGGTLGEQYF. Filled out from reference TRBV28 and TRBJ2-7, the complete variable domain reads DVKVTQSSRYLVKRTGEKVFLECVQDMDHENMFWYRQDPGLGLRLIYFSYDVKMKEKGDIPEGYSVSREKKERFSLILESASTNQTSMYLCASSTWTGGTLGEQYFGPGTRLTVT.

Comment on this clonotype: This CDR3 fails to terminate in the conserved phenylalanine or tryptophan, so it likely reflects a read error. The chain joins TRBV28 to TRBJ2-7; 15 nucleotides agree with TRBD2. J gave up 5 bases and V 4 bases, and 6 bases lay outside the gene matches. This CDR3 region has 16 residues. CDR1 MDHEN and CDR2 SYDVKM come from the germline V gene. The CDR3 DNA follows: TGTGCCAGCAGTTCCGGGACTAGCGGGAGGAGGCACGAGCAGTACTTA. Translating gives CASSSGTSGRRHEQYL.

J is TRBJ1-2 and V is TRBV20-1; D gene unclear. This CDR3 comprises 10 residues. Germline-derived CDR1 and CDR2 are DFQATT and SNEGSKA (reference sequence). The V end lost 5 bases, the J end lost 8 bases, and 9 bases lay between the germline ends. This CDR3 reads CSAPQPGYTF. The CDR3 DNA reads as TGCAGTGCTCCTCAGCCCGGCTACACCTTC.

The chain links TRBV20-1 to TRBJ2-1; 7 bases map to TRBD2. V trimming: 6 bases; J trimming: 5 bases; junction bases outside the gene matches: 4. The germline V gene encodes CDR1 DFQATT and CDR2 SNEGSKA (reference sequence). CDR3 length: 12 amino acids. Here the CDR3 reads CSAGRGNNEQFF. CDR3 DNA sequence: TGCAGTGCGGGGCGGGGGAACAATGAGCAGTTCTTC.